One and the same sample provided the 12 T cell receptor beta chains below, sequenced in a study of blood T cell repertoires in COVID-19. This table comes from immunoSEQ multiplex PCR, and its TCRdb copy is limited to in-frame clones, with some not included. The sample includes around 230,000 clones, about 87% of them seen just once. What was sequenced was PBMCs or T cells enriched from blood (not recorded which). The receptors stem from a woman between 35 and 50 years old with acute COVID-19.

The sample holds one count of this clone. This chain joins TRBV7-8 and TRBJ2-1; the match to TRBD2 covers 10 bases. Trimming at V came to 4 bases and at J to 6 bases, leaving 9 bases not matched to a gene. The CDR3 consists of 16 residues. CDR1 and CDR2 (germline): SGHVS, FQNEAQ. The CDR3 sequence: CASSSHTGLAFNEQFF. In nucleotides, the CDR3 is TGTGCCAGCAGCTCGCATACGGGACTAGCGTTCAATGAGCAGTTCTTC.

CDR3 coding DNA: TGCGCCAGCAGCCAGGGGCTCTCGGGATACAATGAGCAGTTCTTC. Translation gives CASSQGLSGYNEQFF. The chain joins TRBV5-1 to TRBJ2-1; D may be TRBD1 (6 bases). Germline V gene lookup returns CDR1 SGHRS and CDR2 YFSETQ. CDR3 length: 15 residues. The V end lost 4 bases, the J end lost 4 bases, and 15 bases lay between the germline ends.

To note about this clone: This sample also contains other DNA sequences that code for the same CDR3. V usage is TRBV30 and J usage is TRBJ1-1; D possibly corresponds to TRBD1 (6 bases). This CDR3 comprises 11 residues. The V end lost 2 bases, the J end lost 8 bases, and 9 bases lay between the germline ends. Germline V gene lookup returns CDR1 GTSNPN and CDR2 SVGIG (reference sequence). This CDR3 is CAWSRGTEAFF. The CDR3 region has the DNA TGTGCCTGGAGTAGGGGGACAGAAGCTTTCTTT.

This rearrangement joins TRBV25-1 to TRBJ1-2; D gene ambiguous. V shed 6 bases and J shed 1 base, with 9 bases lying between them. Germline CDR1 is MGHDK and CDR2 is SYGVNS. CDR3 length: 13 amino acids. CDR3 sequence (DNA): TGTGCCAGCAGGCTCACGGGTAACTATGGCTACACCTTC. Translated: CASRLTGNYGYTF.

Notes on this clone: Other DNA sequences of this sample code for an identical CDR3. CDR3 DNA sequence: TGTGCCAGTAGTATAAGGACTAGCGGGAGCTACAATGAGCAGTTCTTC. It encodes CASSIRTSGSYNEQFF. The V and J genes are TRBV19 and TRBJ2-1; TRBD2 aligns across 13 bases. Germline assignment: CDR1 LNHDA and CDR2 SQIVND (reference sequence). The CDR3 has 16 residues. J lost 3 bases, V lost 2 bases, and 1 base had no gene match.

J is TRBJ1-2 and V is TRBV19, with TRBD1 matching over 8 bases. Germline V CDR1 and CDR2: LNHDA, SQIVND (reference sequence). The CDR3 runs 15 residues. The V segment lost 5 bases and the J segment 4 bases; nucleotides outside the gene matches: 9. Written as DNA, the CDR3 is TGTGCCAGTAGTGGCAGACAGGGGTCGGGCTATGGCTACACCTTC. Amino acid sequence: CASSGRQGSGYGYTF.

The CDR3 DNA reads TGTGCCAGCCGACGACCGGGGAGGCAAGAGACCCAGTACTTC. Translated, it gives CASRRPGRQETQYF. The chain carries TRBV27 and TRBJ2-5; tentative D call: TRBD2 (6 bases). V dropped 8 bases and J dropped 2 bases, with 15 bases sitting between them. CDR3 size: 14 residues. Germline V lookup: CDR1 MNHEY, CDR2 SMNVEV (reference sequence).

The CDR3 nucleotides read TGTGCCAGCTCACCAAAGGTTGGACAGGCATACGAGCAGTACTTC. Translating it yields CASSPKVGQAYEQYF. This rearrangement joins TRBV18 to TRBJ2-7; 7 bases match TRBD1. The germline V gene encodes CDR1 KGHSH and CDR2 LQKENI. V shed 2 bases and J 4 bases; nucleotides not matched to a gene: 8. The CDR3 sequence is 15 residues long.

The V gene is TRBV5-1, the J gene TRBJ2-3; a weak D match, TRBD2 (7 bases). Trimming took 6 bases from V and 2 from J, leaving 19 bases between them. The CDR3 totals 16 residues. CDR1 SGHRS and CDR2 YFSETQ come from the germline V gene. CDR3 region: CASKAGDNLHTDTQYF. The CDR3 region has the DNA TGCGCCAGCAAGGCGGGGGACAACCTACACACAGATACGCAGTATTTT.

The chain has TRBV27 and TRBJ2-3; 9 nucleotides line up with TRBD1. J gave up 7 bases and V 11 bases, and 16 bases lay outside the gene matches. This CDR3 is built from 15 residues. Looked up from germline, CDR1 is MNHEY and CDR2 is SMNVEV (reference sequence). The CDR3 coding sequence is TGTGCCTGCCGGCGGGGGACAGGGAAATTGTATACGCAGTATTTT. Its translation: CACRRGTGKLYTQYF.

The genes are TRBV10-2 and TRBJ1-3; tentatively, D is TRBD1 (6 bases). The germline CDR1 and CDR2 sequences are WSHSY and SAAADI. The length of the CDR3 is 13 residues. The V end lost 7 bases, the J end lost 2 bases, and 9 bases lay between the germline ends. CDR3 region: CASKEGAGNTIYF. DNA for the CDR3: TGCGCCAGCAAAGAGGGGGCTGGAAACACCATATATTTT.

The chain combines TRBV4-3 with TRBJ2-3; TRBD1 matches 9 bases. This CDR3 is 15 amino acids long. CDR1 and CDR2 from the germline V gene are LGHNA and YSLEER. The trim removed 5 bases at V and 4 bases at J, leaving 7 bases unmatched. In DNA, the CDR3 is TGCGCCAGCAGCGAAGGGACAGGGTTGGCAGATACGCAGTATTTT. Its protein is CASSEGTGLADTQYF.